One and the same sample provided the 17 T cell receptor beta chains below, sequenced in a study of cytomegalovirus exposure and HLA in healthy donors. With 60 Vbeta and 13 Jbeta primers, the PCR was carried out. The data were produced by immunoSEQ multiplex PCR, yet TCRdb's version contains in-frame clones alone and is incomplete. Here the sample spans about 200,000 clones, over 65% being singletons. Source material: PBMCs. These receptors all stem from a woman aged 25 to 45 in good health and CMV-seronegative.

This clone was observed once. DNA of the CDR3: TGTGCCAGCTCCCATGGAGAAACAGATACGCAGTATTTT. Translating it yields CASSHGETDTQYF. This chain links TRBV5-4 with TRBJ2-3; D gene uncertain. This CDR3 is built from 13 residues. V lost 7 bases to trimming and J lost 3 bases, with 12 bases between them. Per germline, CDR1 SGHNT and CDR2 YYREEE (reference sequence).

The rearrangement links TRBV6-1 to TRBJ2-2; weak D call: TRBD2 (6 bases). CDR1 is MNHNS and CDR2 is SASEGT in the germline V gene. CDR3 length: 16 amino acids. V was shortened by 2 bases and J by 1 base, with 11 bases between the two germline ends. CDR3 in amino acids: CASSEKGLMNTGELFF. The CDR3 DNA reads TGTGCCAGCAGTGAAAAGGGACTGATGAACACCGGGGAGCTGTTTTTT.

The V and J genes are TRBV30 and TRBJ1-2, with D unresolved. Germline-derived CDR1 and CDR2 are GTSNPN and SVGIG (reference sequence). V was shortened by 0 bases and J by 7 bases, with 9 bases between the two germline ends. There are 12 residues in the CDR3. This CDR3 is CAWSVLRGGYTF. The CDR3 region has the DNA TGTGCCTGGAGTGTACTGCGTGGTGGCTACACCTTC.

This rearrangement joins TRBV21-1 to TRBJ2-3; the table names TRBD2, a call not compared with the DNA. TRBV21-1 is listed as a pseudogene. The CDR3 runs 18 residues. The CDR3 is CASSIREGLRGGRDTQYF. The CDR3 DNA follows: TGTGCCAGCAGCATTAGGGAGGGACTGCGCGGGGGGCGGGATACGCAGTATTTT.

The chain links TRBV18 to TRBJ2-3; 7 nucleotides match TRBD2. Per the germline V gene, CDR1 is KGHSH and CDR2 is LQKENI. The junction had 4 bases not matched to a gene; V was cut back by 3 bases and J by 1 base. The CDR3 spans 15 residues. The CDR3 protein is CASSPWEGRTDTQYF. CDR3 nucleotide sequence: TGTGCCAGCTCACCTTGGGAGGGCCGCACAGATACGCAGTATTTT.

This clone was counted between two and nine times. V gene TRBV5-1 combines with J gene TRBJ2-3; TRBD2 aligns across 10 bases. This CDR3 has 17 residues. After removal of 2 bases from V and 4 bases from J, the junction contained 10 bases not matched to a gene. Looked up from germline, CDR1 is SGHRS and CDR2 is YFSETQ. The CDR3 coding sequence is TGCGCCAGCAGCTTTAGGGGGGCTAGCGGGAGATCAGATACGCAGTATTTT. Protein product: CASSFRGASGRSDTQYF.

The rearrangement uses TRBV11-1 and TRBJ2-2, with D possibly TRBD1 on 5 matching bases. This CDR3 comprises 16 residues. CDR1 is SGHAT, CDR2 FQDESV, per germline (reference sequence). The V gene lost 0 bases and the J gene lost 3 bases, with 11 bases spanning the gap. The CDR3 region is CASSLAGFRDTGELFF. The CDR3 DNA is TGTGCCAGCAGCTTAGCGGGGTTCAGGGACACCGGGGAGCTGTTTTTT. The full variable domain, with the rest looked up from reference TRBV11-1 and TRBJ2-2, is EAEVAQSPRYKITEKSQAVAFWCDPISGHATLYWYRQILGQGPELLVQFQDESVVDDSQLPKDRFSAERLKGVDSTLKIQPAELGDSAMYLCASSLAGFRDTGELFFGEGSRLTVL.

The genes are TRBV7-9 and TRBJ1-1; no reliable D call. The CDR3 has 12 amino acids. The germline V and J ends were trimmed by 7 bases and 1 base, with 7 bases remaining between them. Germline lookup yields CDR1 SEHNR and CDR2 FQNEAQ (reference sequence). The CDR3 is CASILGNTEAFF. CDR3 DNA: TGTGCCAGCATACTAGGGAACACTGAAGCTTTCTTT.

The genes are TRBV6-5 and TRBJ2-1, with 9 bases that match TRBD2. Germline CDR1 reads MNHEY; CDR2 reads SVGAGI. This CDR3 region has 14 residues. V trimming: 3 bases; J trimming: 6 bases; junction bases outside the gene matches: 3. The CDR3: CASSYKTSGNEQFF. The CDR3, as DNA: TGTGCCAGCAGTTATAAGACTAGCGGCAATGAGCAGTTCTTC.

The chain couples TRBV7-9 to TRBJ2-7; the match to TRBD1 covers 9 bases. The CDR3 sequence is 14 residues long. Germline CDR1 is SEHNR and CDR2 is FQNEAQ (reference sequence). Trimming at V came to 0 bases and at J to 11 bases, leaving 8 bases not matched to a gene. The CDR3 DNA reads TGTGCCAGCAGCTTAGCGAGTATGGGGACAGGGAAGTACTTC. Residues: CASSLASMGTGKYF.

The chain has TRBV16 and TRBJ2-7; perhaps TRBD2 as D (5 bases). The V end lost 1 base, the J end lost 2 bases, and 12 bases lay between the germline ends. The CDR3 runs 15 residues. The germline CDR1 and CDR2 sequences are KGHSY and FQNENV. CDR3 bases: TGTGCCAGCAGCCAATATCCGGGGTTCGCCTACGAGCAGTACTTC. Protein sequence: CASSQYPGFAYEQYF.

The rearrangement links TRBV7-2 to TRBJ2-5, with 9 bases matching TRBD2. CDR1 is SGHTA, CDR2 FQGNSA, per germline. V lost 5 bases, J lost 2 bases, and 9 bases stayed unmatched. There are 16 residues in the CDR3. In DNA form, the CDR3 reads TGTGCCAGCAGCCTCGTGGCTAGCGGGGCGCAAGAGACCCAGTACTTC. This sequence encodes CASSLVASGAQETQYF.

This chain joins TRBV10-3 and TRBJ2-5; weak D call: TRBD2 (6 bases). This CDR3 has 17 residues. V dropped 6 bases and J dropped 3 bases, with 23 bases sitting between them. Germline lookup yields CDR1 ENHRY and CDR2 SYGVKD. This CDR3 reads CAISEGSGGGVEETQYF. The DNA of the CDR3 is TGTGCCATCAGCGAGGGGTCGGGCGGAGGGGTCGAAGAGACCCAGTACTTC.

The chain joins TRBV28 to TRBJ2-5; TRBD1 aligns across 7 bases. V shed 5 bases and J 9 bases; nucleotides not matched to a gene: 12. CDR3 size: 14 residues. Germline V gene sequence: CDR1 MDHEN, CDR2 SYDVKM. The CDR3 region is CASSARDSRIAQYF. The CDR3 region has the DNA TGTGCCAGCAGTGCCCGGGACAGCCGCATCGCCCAGTACTTC.

This clone was seen a single time. V usage is TRBV19 and J usage is TRBJ2-5; TRBD1 matches at 8 bases. With 10 bases clipped from V and 7 bases from J, the junction kept 11 bases outside the gene matches. The CDR3 covers 13 residues. CDR1 and CDR2 from the germline V gene are LNHDA and SQIVND (reference sequence). The CDR3 nucleotides are TGTGCCACCACGGACAGGGCCGGAGGGACCCAGTACTTC. Encoded protein: CATTDRAGGTQYF.

This sequence joins TRBV30 and TRBJ2-7; 7 nucleotides match TRBD2. After removal of 1 base from V and 3 bases from J, the junction contained 3 bases not matched to a gene. Per the germline V gene, CDR1 is GTSNPN and CDR2 is SVGIG (reference sequence). The CDR3 length is 13 residues. The CDR3 sequence is CAWSAGTNYEQYF. DNA of the CDR3: TGTGCCTGGAGTGCCGGGACTAACTACGAGCAGTACTTC.

The genes are TRBV5-1 and TRBJ2-3; D might be TRBD2 (5 bases). Germline CDR1 SGHRS, CDR2 YFSETQ. This CDR3 spans 15 amino acids. Trimming left V 4 bases short and J 0 bases short, with 12 bases between. The CDR3 loop reads CASSEGYTSTDTQYF. Written as DNA, the CDR3 is TGCGCCAGCAGCGAGGGATACACAAGCACAGATACGCAGTATTTT.